The 18 T cell receptor beta chains below all came from one sample that was sequenced in a study of blood T cells in healthy people across ages. The authors ran a second PCR of roughly 6 to 11 cycles using a sample-barcoded 5' primer and a J-beta primer mix. TCRdb itself ran the 5' RACE reads through MiXCR, one entry per CDR3 protein. The repertoire has about 1,400,000 distinct CDR3 sequences, 45% to 70% of them found once; the top ten carry 6.7%. The sample was blood. The receptors here all came from a man between 18 and 35 years old in good health.

V gene TRBV2 combines with J gene TRBJ2-4, with 9 nucleotides matching TRBD2. With the DNA end fitting TRBJ2-7 better, the J assignment may be wrong. Germline CDR1 reads SNHLY; CDR2 reads FYNNEI. CDR3 length: 15 residues. CDR3 protein: CASSELAGVPYEQYF. The CDR3 DNA is TGTGCCAGCAGTGAATTAGCGGGAGTTCCTTACGAGCAGTACTTC.

J is TRBJ2-7 and V is TRBV29-1, with a tentative D call TRBD1 (5 bases). V was cut by 1 base and J by 6 bases, with 22 bases left in between. The CDR3 contains 16 residues. The germline V gene encodes CDR1 SQVTM and CDR2 ANQGSEA. The CDR3 DNA reads as TGCAGCGTTGAAGGAGGCACAGGCTCTAAAACGGGCGAGCAGTACTTC. This codes for CSVEGGTGSKTGEQYF.

This rearrangement joins TRBV7-2 to TRBJ2-4; perhaps TRBD1 as D (5 bases). The last part of the DNA fits TRBJ2-7 better; the J call may be wrong. Germline V CDR1 and CDR2: SGHTA, FQGNSA. The CDR3 has 14 amino acids. The CDR3 loop is CASSVQVIPYEQYF. The CDR3 nucleotides are TGTGCCAGCAGCGTACAGGTCATTCCCTACGAGCAGTACTTC.

This chain uses TRBV7-9 with TRBJ2-7, with TRBD2 matching over 11 bases. Germline V CDR1 and CDR2: SEHNR, FQNEAQ (reference sequence). The CDR3 loop spans 15 amino acids. The junction had 5 bases not matched to a gene; V was cut back by 5 bases and J by 2 bases. The CDR3 is CASSHGLAGAYEQYF. As DNA, the CDR3 is TGTGCCAGCAGCCACGGACTAGCGGGCGCCTACGAGCAGTACTTC.

V usage is TRBV7-9 and J usage is TRBJ2-1, with no clear D. The CDR3 runs to 14 residues. Germline CDR1 reads SEHNR; CDR2 reads FQNEAQ (reference sequence). Trimming removed 4 bases at V and 7 bases at J, with 14 bases between. CDR3 protein: CASSSSRGENEQFF. CDR3 nucleotide sequence: TGTGCCAGCAGCTCCAGTCGCGGTGAGAATGAGCAGTTCTTC.

The J gene is TRBJ1-1, the V gene TRBV18, with D hard to call. From germline, CDR1 is KGHSH and CDR2 LQKENI. The germline V and J ends were trimmed by 3 bases and 8 bases, with 10 bases remaining between them. CDR3 length equals 12 residues. CDR3 sequence: CASSPAGREAFF. The CDR3 region has the DNA TGTGCCAGCTCACCGGCGGGCAGGGAAGCTTTCTTT.

The chain combines TRBV7-9 with TRBJ2-7, with D possibly matching TRBD1 (6 bases). Germline V gene sequence: CDR1 SEHNR, CDR2 FQNEAQ (reference sequence). The CDR3 extends over 16 amino acids. V was clipped by 5 bases and J by 3 bases, with 20 bases between them. The DNA of the CDR3 is TGTGCCAGCAGCGACAAACAGGGCACAACCGACTACGAGCAGTACTTC. Translation: CASSDKQGTTDYEQYF.

This clonotype came up many times. A much larger clonotype is one base distant, so this may be a read error. The rearrangement uses TRBV29-1 and TRBJ2-5, with TRBD1 matching 8 bases. The CDR3 sequence is 12 residues long. Germline CDR1 is SQVTM and CDR2 is ANQGSEA. V shed 7 bases, J shed 11 bases, and the junction held 12 bases outside the gene matches. The CDR3 here is CSGNQGANEQYF. CDR3 bases: TGCAGCGGAAACCAGGGGGCTAATGAGCAGTACTTC.

The chain combines TRBV6-2 or TRBV6-3 with TRBJ1-5; TRBD1 aligns across 7 bases. V dropped 5 bases and J dropped 5; count of bases not matched to a gene: 6. This CDR3 contains 14 residues. Germline lookup yields CDR1 MNHEY and CDR2 SVGEGT. The CDR3 region has the DNA TGTGCCAGCAGTCCCGGGACAGAGTATCAGCCCCAGCATTTT. Its translation: CASSPGTEYQPQHF.

The rearrangement uses TRBV12-3 or TRBV12-4 and TRBJ1-2; D is unclear. The CDR3 extends over 15 amino acids. V was pared by 5 bases and J by 2 bases, with 15 bases between. CDR3 bases: TGTGCCAGCAGTCCCTCATATAGCTCCAACTATGGCTACACCTTC. Translating gives CASSPSYSSNYGYTF.

This clonotype showed up many times. The V gene is TRBV29-1, the J gene TRBJ2-3; 11 positions match TRBD1. CDR3 length: 14 amino acids. The ends lost 7 bases at V and 6 bases at J; junction bases unmatched: 9. The V gene's germline CDR1 is SQVTM and CDR2 ANQGSEA. As DNA, the CDR3 is TGCAGCGGTTACGGACAGGGGGCATCCGATACGCAGTATTTT. The encoded protein is CSGYGQGASDTQYF.

The CDR3 is CASSQEGRKGEKLFF. The CDR3 region has the DNA TGCGCCAGCAGCCAAGAAGGCAGGAAGGGTGAAAAACTGTTTTTT. V is TRBV4-1 and J is TRBJ1-4; no firm D call. The CDR3 length is 15 residues. Germline CDR1 MGHRA, CDR2 YSYEKL. V lost 0 bases and J lost 7, with 12 bases in between.

The rearrangement joins TRBV5-1 to TRBJ2-5, with 8 bases lining up with TRBD2. The CDR3 is 13 residues long. CDR1 is SGHRS and CDR2 is YFSETQ in the germline V gene. The trim removed 7 bases at V and 4 bases at J, leaving 6 bases unmatched. Written as DNA, the CDR3 is TGCGCCAGCGACGCGGGAGGTTTAGAGACCCAGTACTTC. As protein: CASDAGGLETQYF.

The V call is TRBV6-5, the J call TRBJ2-7; D call uncertain. This CDR3 is built from 14 residues. Germline CDR1 MNHEY, CDR2 SVGAGI. V was pared by 6 bases and J by 3 bases, with 15 bases between. The CDR3 bases are TGTGCCAGCAGCCCAGGCTCTATGAACTACGAGCAGTACTTC. It yields the protein CASSPGSMNYEQYF.

The chain links TRBV20-1 to TRBJ2-2; 8 bases are a match to TRBD2. Trimming cost V 0 bases and J 4 bases; bases outside gene matches: 7. The CDR3 is 16 amino acids. CDR1 is DFQATT, CDR2 SNEGSKA, per germline (reference sequence). The CDR3 protein is CSARDGRGASTGELFF. In DNA form, the CDR3 reads TGCAGTGCTAGAGATGGGCGGGGGGCAAGCACCGGGGAGCTGTTTTTT.

This clonotype was recorded a few times. This chain joins TRBV29-1 and TRBJ1-2; 8 bases agree with TRBD1. CDR1 and CDR2 (germline): SQVTM, ANQGSEA. The V and J ends lost 3 bases and 4 bases, in that order; junction bases with no gene match: 7. The length of the CDR3 is 14 residues. CDR3 nucleotide sequence: TGCAGCGTTGATCGCACAGGGGGAGGCTATGGCTACACCTTC. It yields the protein CSVDRTGGGYGYTF. Together with reference TRBV29-1 and TRBJ1-2, the CDR3 gives the full variable domain: SAVISQKPSRDICQRGTSLTIQCQVDSQVTMMFWYRQQPGQSLTLIATANQGSEATYESGFVIDKFPISRPNLTFSTLTVSNMSPEDSSIYLCSVDRTGGGYGYTFGSGTRLTVV.

V and J are TRBV29-1 and TRBJ2-2, with 10 bases fitting TRBD2. This CDR3 spans 14 amino acids. In germline, CDR1 is SQVTM, CDR2 ANQGSEA. V shed 2 bases and J 6 bases; nucleotides not matched to a gene: 3. For the CDR3, the DNA is TGCAGCGTTGAACTAGCGGGAGCTCCCGGGGAGCTGTTTTTT. Translating it yields CSVELAGAPGELFF.

The chain has TRBV27 and TRBJ2-7; tentatively, D is TRBD1 or TRBD2 (5 bases each). With 6 bases removed from V and 4 bases from J, the gap between germline ends came to 19 bases. The CDR3 has 15 residues. Germline values: CDR1 MNHEY, CDR2 SMNVEV (reference sequence). In DNA form, the CDR3 reads TGTGCCAGCAGCCAGCAGCAGGTGTGGGGGTACGAGCAGTACTTC. Its translation: CASSQQQVWGYEQYF.